The present T cell receptor beta chain was sequenced within a study of blood T cell repertoires in COVID-19 (dated by TCRdb to 2020 to 2021). With regard to the full study: The collaborator samples originated in the United States, Italy and Spain and spanned the acute and convalescent phases of COVID-19. The material from the prospective study consisted of cDNA or gDNA derived from T cells, B-cell-depleted T cells, or PBMCs. Subjects who had been exposed to COVID-19, were actively infected with it, or had recovered from it provided the deeply sampled blood TCRbeta repertoires that made up the dataset. The repertoires were released in a freely available public database intended as a resource for research on the immune response to SARS-CoV-2. Samples came from the ongoing ImmuneRACE study (first 160 participants) plus 1,254 subjects from 6 global collaborators. Sample metadata almost always included a de-identified subject ID, COVID-19 status, age in years and sex. Where available, HLA class I and class II types were taken from metadata supplied by the sample provider and were not determined by assay-based typing.

Notes on this clone: What antigen it recognizes has not been identified. No base quality values were provided; no much bigger clone lies one nucleotide off.

Collaborating institutions collected whole blood in K2EDTA tubes following their own protocols. For TCRbeta analysis, collaborators shipped samples in one of three forms: frozen whole blood, isolated PBMCs, or DNA extracted from either of those sample types. Trimming takes 0 bases off V and 3 bases off J; junction bases not matched to a gene: 3. From a lookup of the germline V gene, CDR1 and CDR2 are MNHEY and SVGEGT. Including the terminal cysteine and phenylalanine, the CDR3 comprises 15 residues. Only CDR3 DNA is held: 45 bases, read in frame from base 1. Broad study findings and their caveats: How much clinical and demographic metadata was included differed by source and by participant, and the metadata was provided uncurated.

TCRbeta CDR3 regions were amplified from genomic DNA by means of the immunoSEQ Assay, a bias-controlled multiplex PCR. Per the authors' processing: Within the assay, amplification of reference gene primers was used to estimate how many nucleated cells each sample contained. To quantify the absolute abundance of each unique TCRbeta CDR3 rearrangement, sequence reads were collapsed and filtered. For each sample, productive Simpson clonality was calculated as the square root of Simpson's diversity index across productive rearrangements. The immuneACCESS repertoire file appears here via TCRdb, limited to in-frame rearrangements. These files lack a portion of the clones; in checked studies, under half of the deficit traces to unresolved V genes, and the cause of the others is not known. D and trimming come from the DNA, and the V and J calls and clone size come from that table. In this sample the table shows about 80,000 clones, about 80% of which occur a single time. The ten largest clonotypes hold approximately 12% of the sample.

This clonotype was sampled from a man older than 75 with acute or convalescent COVID-19. The sequenced material came from peripheral blood. The V and J segments used are TRBV6-2 or TRBV6-3 and TRBJ2-7; 9 bases in the middle match TRBD2. The CDR3 amino acid sequence is: CASSYSLAGDYEQYF. The DNA reads TGTGCCAGCAGTTACTCGTTAGCGGGGGACTACGAGCAGTACTTC.